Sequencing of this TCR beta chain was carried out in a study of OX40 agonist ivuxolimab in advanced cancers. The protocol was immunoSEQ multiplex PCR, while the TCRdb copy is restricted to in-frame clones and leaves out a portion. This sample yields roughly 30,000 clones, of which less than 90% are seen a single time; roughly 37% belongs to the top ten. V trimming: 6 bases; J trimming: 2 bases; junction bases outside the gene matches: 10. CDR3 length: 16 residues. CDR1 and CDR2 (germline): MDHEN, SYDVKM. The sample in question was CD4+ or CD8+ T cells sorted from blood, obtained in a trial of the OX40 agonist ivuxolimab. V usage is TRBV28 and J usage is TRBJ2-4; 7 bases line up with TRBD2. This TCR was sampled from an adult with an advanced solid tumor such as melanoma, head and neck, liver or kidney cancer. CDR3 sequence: CASSQPREATKNIQYF. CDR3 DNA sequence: TGTGCCAGCAGCCAACCCCGGGAGGCTACCAAAAACATTCAGTACTTC.